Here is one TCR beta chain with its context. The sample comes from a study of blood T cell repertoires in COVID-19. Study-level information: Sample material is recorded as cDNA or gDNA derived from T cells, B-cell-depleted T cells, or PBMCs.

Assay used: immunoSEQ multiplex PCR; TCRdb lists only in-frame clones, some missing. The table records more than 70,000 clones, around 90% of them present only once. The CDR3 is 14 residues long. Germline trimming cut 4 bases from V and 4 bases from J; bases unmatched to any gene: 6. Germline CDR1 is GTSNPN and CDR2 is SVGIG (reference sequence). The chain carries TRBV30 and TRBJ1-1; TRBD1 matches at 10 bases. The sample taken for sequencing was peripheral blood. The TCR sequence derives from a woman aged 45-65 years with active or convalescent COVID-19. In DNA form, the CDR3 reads TGTGCCTGGACATCGGGGACAGGGGTCACTGAAGCTTTCTTT. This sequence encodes CAWTSGTGVTEAFF.